The entry below gives a single T cell receptor beta chain sequence along with its context. The antigen it binds to is not known. No per-base quality is available; no much larger clone lies one base away. The sample belongs to a study of CD8 T cells in ankylosing spondylitis (dated by TCRdb to about 2017). Study-level background: T cell receptor beta repertoires were profiled in healthy donors and ankylosing spondylitis patients so that disease-linked TCR variants could be found. In total, the full study cohort was made up of approximately 99 healthy donors and more than 20 ankylosing spondylitis patients. Peripheral blood was sampled, and synovial fluid was also collected from ankylosing spondylitis patients.

The CDR3 has 14 amino acids, counting the end cysteine and phenylalanine. Only the CDR3 DNA stays, 42 bases, in frame from base 1. Trimmed from V: 3 bases; trimmed from J: 7 bases; junction bases lacking a gene match: 6. Reading the germline V gene (reference sequence) gives CDR1 SEHNR and CDR2 FQNEAQ. Reads for this sample came from an Illumina HiSeq 2500. Quantitative 5'-RACE with molecular barcodes was used to prepare TCR beta libraries. The original pipeline was this. A new computational method based on a probabilistic model of VDJ rearrangement was used to identify disease-linked TCR variants. The raw public data were reprocessed by TCRdb itself: fastp quality trimming at Q25, MiXCR clonotype calling, in-frame beta chains only. When rows share a CDR3 protein, they turn into one entry using the most common DNA and genes. Clone size and V and J calls follow TCRdb, not the original study. The sample yields over 700,000 distinct CDR3 sequences; around a fifth were counted once. The biggest ten clones account for 15% to 20% of the sample.

The study at large found these results: The disease-linked clones were reported as significantly enriched in matched synovial fluid samples from ankylosing spondylitis patients. The disease-linked clones showed a CD8+ phenotype and occurred at relatively low frequencies in peripheral blood. Some TCR beta motif variants had previously been reported in synovial fluid and blood of reactive arthritis patients, which suggested common disease-initiation mechanisms. Blood from ankylosing spondylitis patients appeared to be characterized by a TCR beta motif composed of several highly homologous amino acid variants.

The sequence is built from TRBV7-9 and TRBJ2-1; 7 middle bases align to TRBD2. The source material was blood, either unsorted or a sorted T cell fraction (not recorded which). The clonotype was recovered from a male donor with ankylosing spondylitis. The bases are TGTGCCAGCAGCTTGACCGGGGGGTCGAATGAGCAGTTCTTC. This sequence encodes CASSLTGGSNEQFF.